In this sample, the clone carrying this T cell receptor (beta chain) turned up many times. This record belongs to a study of T-cell reconstitution after alpha-beta-depleted transplantation in children. Unique molecular identifiers were built into the TCRbeta library. TCRdb used MiXCR to reprocess the PCR reads, holding one entry per CDR3 protein. The sample yields approximately 200,000 distinct CDR3 sequences, less than 15% seen once. This CDR3 comprises 14 residues. V was clipped by 1 base and J by 7 bases, with 13 bases between them. CDR1 is SGHVS and CDR2 is FNYEAQ in the germline V gene. The chain uses TRBV7-6 and TRBJ2-5, with D hard to call. Material: PBMCs from the stem cell graft donor, obtained from the stem cell graft. This clonotype was sampled from a human donor who donated a stem cell graft to a child with acute lymphoblastic leukemia. The CDR3 coding sequence is TGTGCCAGCAGCTTAGAACCAGCAGTAGTGACCCAGTACTTC. Translating gives CASSLEPAVVTQYF. Together with reference TRBV7-6 and TRBJ2-5, the CDR3 gives the full variable domain: GAGVSQSPRYKVTKRGQDVALRCDPISGHVSLYWYRQALGQGPEFLTYFNYEAQQDKSGLPNDRFSAERPEGSISTLTIQRTEQRDSAMYRCASSLEPAVVTQYFGPGTRLLVL.